Below, 15 T cell receptor delta chains from the same sample are listed, as sequenced in a study of gammadelta T cells in human blood. TCRdb re-called the RT-PCR reads using CATT. The sample lists 850 to 1,300 delta-chain clones, roughly 6.7% seen once, with 9.2% in the top ten. The sequenced material came from non-Vgamma9Vdelta2 gamma-delta T cells from infant blood. The origin of the receptors is a human donor.

J is TRDJ1 and V is TRDV1; the D gene is possibly TRDD3 (5 bases). Per germline, CDR1 TSWWSYY and CDR2 QGS. This CDR3 has 27 residues. The V end lost 1 base, the J end lost 1 base, and 46 bases lay between the germline ends. The CDR3 loop is CALGEPHSQYWRIGSPQVVKSTDKLIF. In nucleotides, the CDR3 is TGTGCTCTTGGGGAACCCCACTCCCAGTACTGGAGGATTGGATCTCCTCAGGTGGTGAAGTCCACCGATAAACTCATCTTT.

As for this clone: A read error may be the cause here, since a much bigger clone is one base away. Other DNA variants within this sample encode the same CDR3. The V and J genes are TRDV1 and TRDJ1, with 12 bases matching TRDD3. Germline-derived CDR1 and CDR2 are TSWWSYY and QGS. This CDR3 spans 27 amino acids. CDR3: CALGELLTSGLPDVLGDTGTYTDKLIF. CDR3 coding DNA: TGTGCTCTTGGGGAGCTATTAACTAGTGGCCTTCCCGATGTACTGGGGGATACAGGGACGTACACCGATAAGCTCATCTTT.

This clone is categorized as large. The rearrangement links TRDV1 to TRDJ2; D is unresolved. Germline V gene lookup returns CDR1 TSWWSYY and CDR2 QGS. Between the trimmed V and J ends, which lost 2 bases and 0 bases, there was a span of 22 bases. The CDR3 loop spans 20 amino acids. The CDR3 here is CALGENGVASRPSLTAQLFF. CDR3 nucleotide sequence: TGTGCTCTTGGGGAAAACGGGGTGGCCAGCCGACCCTCTTTGACAGCACAACTCTTCTTT.

About this clone: This sequence is one base from a far larger clone and is likely a read error. V and J are TRAV36/DV7 and TRDJ1; the match to TRDD3 covers 7 bases. Germline loops: CDR1 VTNFRS, CDR2 LTSSGIE (reference sequence). The CDR3 consists of 21 residues. The trim removed 1 base at V and 0 bases at J, leaving 24 bases unmatched. Here the CDR3 reads CAVELGSTVLLGTDNTDKLIF. The CDR3 DNA sequence: TGTGCTGTGGAGCTTGGTTCTACTGTATTACTGGGGACGGATAACACCGATAAACTCATCTTT.

By frequency in the sample, this clone is large (0.1 to 1%). The chain uses TRDV1 and TRDJ1; the match to TRDD3 covers 13 bases. In germline, CDR1 is TSWWSYY, CDR2 QGS. Trimming took 3 bases from V and 5 from J; bases not matched to a gene: 18. The CDR3 spans 20 residues. This chain's CDR3 is CALGDSTTLYWGIRVDKLIF. CDR3 DNA sequence: TGTGCTCTTGGGGATTCCACGACCCTTTACTGGGGGATACGCGTGGATAAACTCATCTTT.

This clone ranks as large. The J gene is TRDJ1, the V gene TRAV38-2/DV8, with 10 bases fitting TRDD3. With 0 bases clipped from V and 0 bases from J, the junction kept 8 bases outside the gene matches. Germline CDR1 and CDR2: TSESDYY and QEAYKQQN. The CDR3 sequence is 18 residues long. The CDR3 here is CAYRSAPRTGGYTDKLIF. The CDR3 nucleotides read TGTGCTTATAGGAGCGCGCCCCGTACTGGGGGATACACCGATAAACTCATCTTT.

This clone is large in the sample. J is TRDJ1 and V is TRDV1; a possible D gene is TRDD3 (7 bases). The CDR3 spans 19 residues. Germline V gene lookup returns CDR1 TSWWSYY and CDR2 QGS. Trimming shortened V by 9 bases and J by 0 bases, and 29 bases separated the two germline ends. The CDR3: CALNLFLSGLGGYTDKLIF. The CDR3 DNA is TGTGCTCTGAATCTCTTCCTTTCCGGGCTGGGGGGCTACACCGATAAACTCATCTTT.

This clone is categorized as medium-sized. This chain uses TRDV1 with TRDJ1, with TRDD3 matching 7 bases. Trimming took 3 bases from V and 3 from J; bases not matched to a gene: 19. Looked up from germline, CDR1 is TSWWSYY and CDR2 is QGS. This CDR3 has 19 amino acids. CDR3 residues: CALGDRVLIVLGMADKLIF. The CDR3 DNA follows: TGTGCTCTTGGGGACCGTGTCCTGATTGTACTGGGGATGGCCGATAAACTCATCTTT.

This clone was detected a few times. It may be a read error: a sequence one base away is much more abundant. The genes are TRDV1 and TRDJ1; 10 bases match TRDD3. The CDR3 consists of 26 residues. Losses at the gene ends were 2 bases for V and 0 bases for J; bases not matched to a gene: 33. The germline gives CDR1 TSWWSYY, CDR2 QGS. This CDR3 is CALGETLGLPRGIRWLMENDTDKLIF. The CDR3 DNA reads TGTGCTCTTGGGGAAACCCTCGGCCTTCCTCGGGGGATACGCTGGTTGATGGAAAATGACACCGATAAACTCATCTTT.

By sample fraction, this clone is large. Other nucleotide sequences from this sample produce the same CDR3. The chain recombines TRDV1 with TRDJ3; 13 bases match TRDD3. CDR1 TSWWSYY and CDR2 QGS come from the germline V gene. V dropped 0 bases and J dropped 2; count of bases not matched to a gene: 16. The CDR3 runs to 24 residues. CDR3 amino acids: CALGELGYRTGGYAAPWDTRQMFF. For the CDR3, the DNA is TGTGCTCTTGGGGAACTGGGATACCGTACTGGGGGATACGCGGCCCCCTGGGACACCCGACAGATGTTTTTC.

This clone was found a few times. A single base separates this from a much larger clone, so it may be a read error. The chain combines TRDV1 with TRDJ1, with unresolved D. This CDR3 contains 19 residues. The germline V gene encodes CDR1 TSWWSYY and CDR2 QGS. V was shortened by 2 bases and J by 0 bases, with 22 bases between the two germline ends. The CDR3 sequence is CALGESRAGVQEYTDKLIF. The CDR3 DNA is TGTGCTCTTGGGGAATCGAGGGCCGGGGTTCAAGAGTACACCGATAAACTCATCTTT.

This clone is termed medium-sized. The rearrangement joins TRAV29/DV5 to TRDJ1; 13 bases match TRDD3. V trimming: 0 bases; J trimming: 8 bases; junction bases outside the gene matches: 25. This CDR3 has 21 residues. Germline V gene lookup returns CDR1 NSMFDY and CDR2 ISSIKDK. CDR3 coding DNA: TGTGCAGCAAGCGCGGCTCGTTTCCTCCGCCGTACTGGGGGATACGCTACGAAACTCATCTTT. The encoded protein is CAASAARFLRRTGGYATKLIF.

This clone was seen only a few times. This clone may be a read error of a much larger clone one base away. The chain employs TRDV3 and TRDJ3, with TRDD3 matching over 10 bases. With 3 bases clipped from V and 0 bases from J, the junction kept 14 bases outside the gene matches. CDR1 and CDR2 (germline): TVYSNPD, GDNSRS (reference sequence). The CDR3 has 20 residues. The chain's CDR3 is CALTKDRGIRSSWDTRQMFF. CDR3 sequence (DNA): TGTGCCTTGACAAAGGATCGGGGGATACGAAGCTCCTGGGACACCCGACAGATGTTTTTC.

This clone was seen only a few times. A far larger clone is only one base removed, so a read error is likely. The chain uses TRDV1 and TRDJ1; TRDD3 is a possible D gene (6 bases). The CDR3 has 19 residues. Germline V gene lookup returns CDR1 TSWWSYY and CDR2 QGS. The CDR3 nucleotides are TGTGCTCTTAGGGAACCGTCCTCCTCCTCTGGGGAGGAGACCGATAAACTCATCTTT. Amino acids: CALREPSSSSGEETDKLIF.

This clone was recorded a few times. A much more abundant neighbour one base away suggests this may be a read error. The chain combines TRDV1 with TRDJ1, with TRDD3 identical over 8 bases. The CDR3 covers 21 residues. V shed 4 bases and J 0 bases; nucleotides not matched to a gene: 22. Looked up from germline, CDR1 is TSWWSYY and CDR2 is QGS. The CDR3 region is CALGGQPILGVSYHHTDKLIF. DNA for the CDR3: TGTGCTCTTGGGGGGCAACCCATACTGGGGGTCAGTTACCACCACACCGATAAACTCATCTTT.